The 27 T cell receptor beta chains in this list originate from one sample, sequenced in a study of blood T cell repertoires in COVID-19. The protocol was immunoSEQ multiplex PCR, while the TCRdb copy is restricted to in-frame clones and leaves out a portion. In the table there are about 130,000 clones, around 77% of which are singletons. Material for sequencing was peripheral blood. Receptors were obtained from a human donor in a cohort sampled during active COVID-19.

V gene TRBV6-5 combines with J gene TRBJ1-5; 9 nucleotides agree with TRBD1. From germline, CDR1 is MNHEY and CDR2 SVGAGI. The CDR3 is 15 amino acids. The V segment lost 6 bases and the J segment 5 bases; nucleotides outside the gene matches: 8. The CDR3 spells CASSRTGEFDQPQHF. As DNA, the CDR3 is TGTGCCAGCAGCAGGACAGGGGAATTTGATCAGCCCCAGCATTTT.

The CDR3 spells CASSFVPDGAEAFF. CDR3 in DNA: TGTGCCAGCAGCTTTGTGCCCGATGGGGCCGAAGCTTTCTTT. V is TRBV7-8 and J is TRBJ1-1; maybe TRBD1 (5 bases). Trimming took 3 bases from V and 8 from J, leaving 16 bases between them. Germline assignment: CDR1 SGHVS and CDR2 FQNEAQ. There are 14 residues in the CDR3. Filled out from reference TRBV7-8 and TRBJ1-1, the complete variable domain reads GAGVSQSPRYKVAKRGQDVALRCDPISGHVSLFWYQQALGQGPEFLTYFQNEAQLDKSGLPSDRFFAERPEGSVSTLKIQRTQQEDSAVYLCASSFVPDGAEAFFGQGTRLTVV.

The chain employs TRBV6-6 and TRBJ2-7, with TRBD2 matching 8 bases. Trimming at V came to 2 bases and at J to 5 bases, leaving 8 bases not matched to a gene. Germline V gives CDR1 MNHNY, CDR2 SVGAGI (reference sequence). CDR3 length: 15 residues. The CDR3: CASSYARGGVDEQYF. CDR3 in DNA: TGTGCCAGCAGTTACGCTCGGGGGGGCGTCGACGAGCAGTACTTC.

V and J are TRBV12-3 or TRBV12-4 and TRBJ1-4; TRBD1 matches 7 bases. Germline trimming cut 3 bases from V and 10 bases from J; bases unmatched to any gene: 5. CDR3 size: 13 residues. This CDR3 is CASSFRQGGKLFF. DNA of the CDR3: TGTGCCAGCAGTTTTCGGCAGGGGGGAAAACTGTTTTTT.

The chain recombines TRBV11-2 with TRBJ2-7, with 8 bases matching TRBD1. The CDR3 spans 14 residues. The germline gives CDR1 SGHAT, CDR2 FQNNGV. Trimming took 4 bases from V and 2 from J; bases not matched to a gene: 4. The CDR3 is CASSSDRVAYEQYF. DNA for the CDR3: TGTGCCAGCAGCTCGGACAGGGTCGCCTACGAGCAGTACTTC.

This chain joins TRBV18 and TRBJ1-1; no clear D. This CDR3 has 17 amino acids. Germline values: CDR1 KGHSH, CDR2 LQKENI. The V gene lost 2 bases and the J gene lost 6 bases, with 22 bases spanning the gap. CDR3 DNA: TGTGCCAGCTCACCAGAGGGTCGGGATCGGAGGTGGTCTGAAGCTTTCTTT. This sequence encodes CASSPEGRDRRWSEAFF.

The V gene is TRBV12-3 or TRBV12-4, the J gene TRBJ2-7; TRBD2 might be the D (6 bases). There are 13 residues in the CDR3. The germline V and J ends were trimmed by 6 bases and 6 bases, with 15 bases remaining between them. The CDR3 DNA reads TGTGCCAGCAGCTTTACGGAGGGGAGCGAGCAGTACTTC. This codes for CASSFTEGSEQYF.

The J gene is TRBJ2-2, the V gene TRBV5-6; D is undetermined. The CDR3 totals 14 residues. Looked up from germline, CDR1 is SGHDT and CDR2 is YYEEEE. The V gene lost 0 bases and the J gene lost 1 base, with 4 bases spanning the gap. The CDR3 nucleotides read TGTGCCAGCAGCTTGGCAGGGAACACCGGGGAGCTGTTTTTT. This codes for CASSLAGNTGELFF.

The rearrangement links TRBV4-2 to TRBJ2-7, with D possibly TRBD2 on 7 matching bases. Germline CDR1 and CDR2: LGHNA and YNFKEQ. V was clipped by 3 bases and J by 6 bases, with 15 bases between them. The CDR3 runs to 14 residues. As DNA, the CDR3 is TGTGCCAGCAGCCAGGGGGGGGGCTTGGGCGAGCAGTACTTC. It is translated as CASSQGGGLGEQYF.

The CDR3 loop reads CASSFTSGGLGETQYF. CDR3 bases: TGTGCCAGCAGCTTCACGAGCGGGGGGCTGGGGGAGACCCAGTACTTC. The V and J genes are TRBV7-2 and TRBJ2-5; TRBD2 matches at 9 bases. This CDR3 is 16 amino acids long. The germline CDR1 and CDR2 sequences are SGHTA and FQGNSA. J lost 5 bases, V lost 3 bases, and 10 bases had no gene match.

This sequence joins TRBV6-2 or TRBV6-3 and TRBJ2-7; 9 nucleotides match TRBD2. Germline loops: CDR1 MNHEY, CDR2 SVGEGT. The CDR3 is 14 residues long. V lost 5 bases to trimming and J lost 0 bases; unmatched junction nucleotides: 2. The CDR3, as DNA: TGTGCCAGCAGTAGCGGGGGGAGCTCCTACGAGCAGTACTTC. Amino acid sequence: CASSSGGSSYEQYF.

This clone has just a few counts. The J gene is TRBJ1-2, the V gene TRBV6-5; 9 bases agree with TRBD1. The CDR3 is made up of 14 amino acids. The germline V gene encodes CDR1 MNHEY and CDR2 SVGAGI. The J segment lost 12 bases and the V segment lost 6 bases, leaving 14 bases of the junction unmatched. The CDR3 sequence is CASRQPGQGGLDTF. The CDR3 DNA reads TGTGCCAGCAGGCAACCGGGACAGGGAGGCTTAGACACCTTC.

The genes are TRBV11-2 and TRBJ2-7, with D tentatively TRBD2 (5 bases). V lost 3 bases, J lost 6 bases, and 12 bases lay in between. The CDR3 runs to 13 residues. Germline V gives CDR1 SGHAT, CDR2 FQNNGV. CDR3 sequence reads: CASSLRLAREQYF. CDR3 coding DNA: TGTGCCAGCAGCTTGAGGCTAGCCCGCGAGCAGTACTTC.

CDR3 in amino acids: CASSPQVGMNTEAFF. CDR3 in DNA: TGTGCCAGCAGCCCACAGGTCGGAATGAACACTGAAGCTTTCTTT. This chain connects TRBV7-8 to TRBJ1-1; TRBD1 is a possible D gene (5 bases). The V end lost 5 bases, the J end lost 0 bases, and 13 bases lay between the germline ends. Germline V gene lookup returns CDR1 SGHVS and CDR2 FQNEAQ. The CDR3 contains 15 residues.

This chain links TRBV10-1 with TRBJ1-1, with 8 bases fitting TRBD1. Germline CDR1 reads WNHNN; CDR2 reads SYGVQD (reference sequence). The ends lost 8 bases at V and 2 bases at J; junction bases unmatched: 13. The CDR3 has 16 residues. CDR3 coding DNA: TGCGCCAGCCTCCTCAGGGGGCGCGGGGAAAACACTGAAGCTTTCTTT. Its translation is CASLLRGRGENTEAFF.

This chain joins TRBV28 and TRBJ1-3; unclear D gene. The CDR3 extends over 16 amino acids. Trimming took off 3 bases at V and 2 bases at J, with 14 bases between the two ends. Germline values: CDR1 MDHEN, CDR2 SYDVKM. CDR3 protein: CASSFPPLRPGNTIYF. Here the CDR3 DNA reads TGTGCCAGCAGTTTTCCCCCCCTGAGGCCTGGAAACACCATATATTTT.

This chain joins TRBV9 and TRBJ1-4; 7 nucleotides agree with TRBD1. CDR1 is SGDLS and CDR2 is YYNGEE in the germline V gene. V shed 4 bases and J 7 bases; nucleotides not matched to a gene: 13. This CDR3 contains 16 residues. CDR3: CASSPIGGDRGEKLFF. The CDR3 coding sequence is TGTGCCAGCAGCCCTATTGGCGGGGACAGAGGTGAAAAACTGTTTTTT. Looking up the rest from reference TRBV9 and TRBJ1-4 gives the full variable domain: DSGVTQTPKHLITATGQRVTLRCSPRSGDLSVYWYQQSLDQGLQFLIQYYNGEERAKGNILERFSAQQFPDLHSELNLSSLELGDSALYFCASSPIGGDRGEKLFFGSGTQLSVL.

This sequence joins TRBV21-1 and TRBJ2-7; the table's D call TRBD2 went unverified against the DNA. TRBV21-1 is an annotated pseudogene. The CDR3 extends over 18 amino acids. The CDR3 DNA follows: TGTGCCAGCAGCAAAGACGCGGCGGAGTCTGACCGAACCTACGAGCAGTACTTC. It yields the protein CASSKDAAESDRTYEQYF.

V and J are TRBV4-2 and TRBJ1-5; the match to TRBD1 covers 8 bases. Trimming cost V 5 bases and J 2 bases; bases outside gene matches: 8. Per the germline V gene, CDR1 is LGHNA and CDR2 is YNFKEQ. CDR3 length: 16 residues. CDR3 in amino acids: CASSLFTGGGNQPQHF. CDR3 DNA: TGTGCCAGCAGCTTATTTACAGGGGGTGGCAATCAGCCCCAGCATTTT.

J is TRBJ2-1 and V is TRBV5-4, with D perhaps matching TRBD1 (6 bases). This CDR3 is 15 amino acids long. Trimming removed 0 bases from V and 8 bases from J, with 15 bases in between. Germline assignment: CDR1 SGHNT and CDR2 YYREEE (reference sequence). CDR3 sequence (DNA): TGTGCCAGCAGCTTGGATACGACAGGTGTCCATGAGCAGTTCTTC. This sequence encodes CASSLDTTGVHEQFF.

This clone has a handful of counts. This rearrangement joins TRBV28 to TRBJ2-7; D may be TRBD1 (6 bases). V was cut by 6 bases and J by 0 bases, with 15 bases left in between. The CDR3 consists of 15 residues. Germline lookup yields CDR1 MDHEN and CDR2 SYDVKM. CDR3 amino acids: CASRYPGAPSYEQYF. The CDR3 DNA follows: TGTGCCAGCAGATACCCAGGGGCCCCCTCCTACGAGCAGTACTTC.

The gene calls are TRBV5-3 and TRBJ1-6; D is ambiguous. TRBV5-3 is given ORF status, its function remaining uncertain. V was cut by 0 bases and J by 1 base, with 5 bases left in between. The CDR3 is made up of 15 amino acids. CDR3 amino acids: CARSLAGSYNSPLHF. The DNA for the CDR3 is TGTGCCAGAAGCTTGGCAGGTTCCTATAATTCACCCCTCCACTTT.

This clone was seen only a few times. The V and J genes are TRBV11-1 and TRBJ1-1; 7 nucleotides match TRBD1. The V and J ends lost 0 bases and 0 bases, in that order; junction bases with no gene match: 4. The germline V gene has CDR1 SGHAT and CDR2 FQDESV (reference sequence). CDR3 length equals 16 residues. The CDR3 spells CASSLAPRGMNTEAFF. The CDR3 DNA sequence: TGTGCCAGCAGCTTAGCGCCCAGGGGGATGAACACTGAAGCTTTCTTT.

This clone was counted once. The J gene is TRBJ1-5, the V gene TRBV7-9, with a weak D call TRBD1 (6 bases). The CDR3 is 16 residues long. Germline CDR1 SEHNR, CDR2 FQNEAQ (reference sequence). Trimming cost V 0 bases and J 1 base, with 10 bases left between them. This CDR3 is CASSLAGTPSNQPQHF. The CDR3 DNA follows: TGTGCCAGCAGCTTAGCCGGGACACCCAGCAATCAGCCCCAGCATTTT. Filled out from reference TRBV7-9 and TRBJ1-5, the complete variable domain reads DTGVSQNPRHKITKRGQNVTFRCDPISEHNRLYWYRQTLGQGPEFLTYFQNEAQLEKSRLLSDRFSAERPKGSFSTLEIQRTEQGDSAMYLCASSLAGTPSNQPQHFGDGTRLSIL.

This clone was recorded a few times. The V gene is TRBV28, the J gene TRBJ2-5; possible D gene TRBD2, 7 bases. The germline V and J ends were trimmed by 5 bases and 4 bases, with 23 bases remaining between them. This CDR3 is built from 17 residues. Germline lookup yields CDR1 MDHEN and CDR2 SYDVKM. CDR3 sequence (DNA): TGTGCCAGCAGTCTGGGGGGGCAGCAAACTACCCCAGAGACCCAGTACTTC. Its translation: CASSLGGQQTTPETQYF.

A single count supports this clone. J is TRBJ1-2 and V is TRBV7-2; the D gene is possibly TRBD1 (5 bases). The length of the CDR3 is 15 residues. Germline V gene data show CDR1 as SGHTA and CDR2 as FQGNSA. Trimming removed 5 bases from V and 5 bases from J, with 18 bases in between. CDR3: CASSPKSPGLYGYTF. In nucleotides, the CDR3 is TGTGCCAGCAGCCCTAAGAGTCCAGGGTTATATGGCTACACCTTC.

This sequence joins TRBV19 and TRBJ1-1; a possible D gene is TRBD1 (6 bases). V gave up 10 bases and J gave up 4 bases, with 16 bases separating them. The CDR3 totals 13 residues. The germline V gene encodes CDR1 LNHDA and CDR2 SQIVND (reference sequence). CDR3 protein: CATGLQGPTEAFF. CDR3 nucleotides: TGTGCCACAGGACTTCAGGGGCCCACTGAAGCTTTCTTT.